The next 14 T cell receptor beta chains were all read from a single sample in a study of Graves' ophthalmopathy and Graves' hyperthyroidism. CDR3 regions of TCR beta were amplified from RNA transcripts. First-round RT-PCR employed HTBI primers, with a second-round multiplex PCR after it. From the multiplex PCR reads, TCRdb called clonotypes with MiXCR, one entry per CDR3 protein. The sample lists 900,000 to 1,200,000 distinct CDR3 sequences, about 40% seen once, with 8.5% to 14% in the top ten. Sequenced sample: peripheral blood or thyroid tissue (not recorded which). The receptors were sampled from an adult man with Graves' hyperthyroidism.

This clonotype was observed a few times. The chain combines TRBV28 with TRBJ2-5; the D gene is possibly TRBD1 (5 bases). V lost 6 bases, J lost 5 bases, and 16 bases lay in between. CDR1 MDHEN and CDR2 SYDVKM come from the germline V gene. The CDR3 has 14 residues. In nucleotides, the CDR3 is TGTGCCAGCAGCCCCACCAGGGCTTGGGAGACCCAGTACTTC. It is translated as CASSPTRAWETQYF.

This clonotype was picked up many times. The V gene is TRBV29-1, the J gene TRBJ2-5; D is tentatively TRBD1 or TRBD2 (5 bases each). The CDR3 totals 12 residues. CDR1 is SQVTM and CDR2 is ANQGSEA in the germline V gene. The V and J ends lost 4 bases and 3 bases respectively, with 9 bases between them. The CDR3 sequence is CSVVWGKETQYF. The CDR3 DNA follows: TGCAGCGTTGTCTGGGGGAAAGAGACCCAGTACTTC.

This clonotype appeared many times. The rearrangement joins TRBV4-3 to TRBJ2-7; 8 positions match TRBD1. The CDR3 totals 14 residues. With V trimmed by 1 base and J by 6 bases, 5 bases remained unmatched. CDR1 and CDR2 (germline): LGHNA, YSLEER. The CDR3 spells CASSQAGQGGEQYF. The CDR3 DNA follows: TGCGCCAGCAGCCAAGCTGGACAGGGTGGCGAGCAGTACTTC.

This clonotype was seen more than once but under ten times. This chain uses TRBV19 with TRBJ2-7; TRBD1 is a possible D gene (5 bases). Trimming took off 5 bases at V and 7 bases at J, with 15 bases between the two ends. Looked up from germline, CDR1 is LNHDA and CDR2 is SQIVND (reference sequence). The CDR3 sequence is 13 residues long. CDR3 bases: TGTGCCAGTAGTCCAGGACACCCCCGGGAGCAGTACTTC. This translates into CASSPGHPREQYF.

In the case of this clonotype: Just one base apart from a much larger clone, this may be a read error. The chain combines TRBV20-1 with TRBJ1-4; D is uncertain. The ends were cut back, 3 bases at V and 7 bases at J, with 9 bases in the middle. This CDR3 comprises 12 residues. Germline lookup yields CDR1 DFQATT and CDR2 SNEGSKA (reference sequence). This chain's CDR3 is CSARTNPEKLFF. CDR3 sequence (DNA): TGCAGTGCTAGGACAAATCCTGAAAAACTGTTTTTT.

V is TRBV20-1 and J is TRBJ2-2; possibly TRBD1 for D (6 bases). Trimming shortened V by 2 bases and J by 1 base, and 14 bases separated the two germline ends. The germline V gene has CDR1 DFQATT and CDR2 SNEGSKA (reference sequence). This CDR3 has 16 residues. The CDR3 nucleotides are TGCAGTGCTAGACCCAATGACAGGTTGAACACCGGGGAGCTGTTTTTT. This translates into CSARPNDRLNTGELFF.

This clonotype was seen ten or more times. V usage is TRBV12-3 or TRBV12-4 and J usage is TRBJ1-6; D unclear. V lost 1 base and J 14 bases, leaving 9 bases between the germline ends. CDR3 length: 12 residues. CDR3 sequence (DNA): TGTGCCAGCAGTTTAGAGCCTGTCACCCTCCACTTT. Translation: CASSLEPVTLHF.

This clonotype was seen a few times. This likely reflects a read error, since a far larger clone is one base away. V is TRBV10-2 and J is TRBJ2-7, with TRBD2 matching 13 bases. Germline CDR1 WSHSY, CDR2 SAAADI. This CDR3 comprises 14 residues. The CDR3 DNA sequence: TGCACCAGTCGGACTAGCGGGAGCTCCTACGAGCAGTACTTC. It is translated as CTSRTSGSSYEQYF.

This clonotype was found a few times. The chain couples TRBV14 to TRBJ2-7; weak D call: TRBD1 (5 bases). Germline V gene data show CDR1 as SGHDN and CDR2 as FVKESK. Between the trimmed V and J ends, which lost 5 bases and 5 bases, there was a span of 19 bases. This CDR3 has 15 amino acids. The CDR3 protein is CASSDFTSRVDEQYF. The DNA for the CDR3 is TGTGCCAGCAGCGACTTCACCTCCAGGGTCGACGAGCAGTACTTC.

This chain connects TRBV25-1 to TRBJ2-5; 10 positions agree with TRBD2. This CDR3 is 15 amino acids long. Germline lookup yields CDR1 MGHDK and CDR2 SYGVNS. With V trimmed by 1 base and J by 5 bases, 4 bases remained unmatched. The CDR3 region has the DNA TGTGCCAGCAGTGAATCTAGCGGGGGTCGGGAGACCCAGTACTTC. Translated, it gives CASSESSGGRETQYF.

This clonotype has a count of ten or more. The genes are TRBV19 and TRBJ1-5, with D hard to call. The CDR3 sequence is 12 residues long. Deletions cut 7 bases from V and 6 bases from J, with 10 bases between. Germline V lookup: CDR1 LNHDA, CDR2 SQIVND (reference sequence). CDR3 sequence reads: CASTALGQPQHF. DNA of the CDR3: TGTGCCAGTACTGCTCTGGGTCAGCCCCAGCATTTT.

The rearrangement links TRBV2 to TRBJ1-1; D uncertain. The V end was cut by 6 bases, the J end by 2 bases, with 16 bases between. The CDR3 covers 15 residues. CDR1 SNHLY and CDR2 FYNNEI come from the germline V gene. CDR3 region: CASSTAGGLNTEAFF. In nucleotides, the CDR3 is TGTGCCAGCAGCACGGCAGGCGGTCTCAACACTGAAGCTTTCTTT.

The chain carries TRBV29-1 and TRBJ1-5; D uncertain. Per the germline V gene, CDR1 is SQVTM and CDR2 is ANQGSEA. CDR3 length equals 13 residues. V was shortened by 8 bases and J by 0 bases, with 11 bases between the two germline ends. The CDR3 nucleotides are TGCAGCTTGTCCGGAATTAGCAATCAGCCCCAGCATTTT. This codes for CSLSGISNQPQHF.

The sample holds a few counts of this clonotype. This chain's CDR3 is CSARDGGNEQYF. Written as DNA, the CDR3 is TGCAGTGCTAGAGATGGGGGAAACGAGCAGTACTTC. The rearrangement links TRBV20-1 to TRBJ2-7; D may be TRBD1 or TRBD2 (5 bases each). The V and J ends lost 0 bases and 5 bases respectively, with 8 bases between them. Germline V CDR1 and CDR2: DFQATT, SNEGSKA (reference sequence). This CDR3 comprises 12 residues.